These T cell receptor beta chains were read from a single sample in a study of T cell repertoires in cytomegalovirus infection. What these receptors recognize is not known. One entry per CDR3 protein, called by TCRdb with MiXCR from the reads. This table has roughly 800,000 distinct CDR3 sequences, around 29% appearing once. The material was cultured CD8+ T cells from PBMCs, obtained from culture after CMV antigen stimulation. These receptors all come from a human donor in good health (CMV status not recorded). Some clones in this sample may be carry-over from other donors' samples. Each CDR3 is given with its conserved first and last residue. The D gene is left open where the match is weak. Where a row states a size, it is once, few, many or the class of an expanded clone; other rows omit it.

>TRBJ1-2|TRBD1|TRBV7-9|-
CASSLTGGWGYTF
TGTGCCAGCAGCTTAACAGGGGGCTGGGGCTACACCTTC
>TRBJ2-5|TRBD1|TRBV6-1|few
CASSLRGPETQYF
TGTGCCAGCAGCCTCAGGGGGCCGGAGACCCAGTACTTC
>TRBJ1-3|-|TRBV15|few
CATSRDGGPGNTIYF
TGTGCCACCAGCAGAGATGGTGGGCCTGGAAACACCATATATTTT
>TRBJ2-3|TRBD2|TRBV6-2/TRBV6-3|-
CASSHSLAGMADTQYF
TGTGCCAGCAGTCACTCCCTAGCGGGGATGGCAGATACGCAGTATTTT
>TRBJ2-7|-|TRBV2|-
CASQGKVHEQYF
TGTGCCAGTCAGGGGAAGGTCCACGAGCAGTACTTC
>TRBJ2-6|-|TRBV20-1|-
CSARDPTQGLLSGANVLTF
TGCAGTGCTAGAGATCCGACACAAGGGCTCCTCTCTGGGGCCAACGTCCTGACTTTC
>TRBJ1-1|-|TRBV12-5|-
CASGGEGRNTEAFF
TGTGCTAGTGGTGGGGAAGGGAGGAACACTGAAGCTTTCTTT
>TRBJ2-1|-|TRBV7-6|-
CGSSLEGHSDYNEQFF
TGTGGCAGCAGCTTAGAAGGACACTCAGACTACAATGAGCAGTTCTTC
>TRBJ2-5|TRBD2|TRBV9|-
CASSVERGGEETQYF
TGTGCCAGCAGCGTAGAGCGCGGGGGGGAAGAGACCCAGTACTTC
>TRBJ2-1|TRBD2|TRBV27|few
CASSFPSGGAWNEQFF
TGTGCCAGCAGTTTCCCAAGCGGGGGGGCGTGGAATGAGCAGTTCTTC
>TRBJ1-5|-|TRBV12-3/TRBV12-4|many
CASTPWGGNQPQHF
TGTGCCAGCACCCCTTGGGGGGGCAATCAGCCCCAGCATTTT
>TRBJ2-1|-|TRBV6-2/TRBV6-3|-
CASSFFRDPYNEQFF
TGTGCCAGCAGTTTTTTCCGGGACCCCTACAATGAGCAGTTCTTC
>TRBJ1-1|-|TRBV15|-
CATSRSPGGNSEAFF
TGTGCCACCAGCAGATCTCCGGGAGGGAACTCTGAAGCTTTCTTT
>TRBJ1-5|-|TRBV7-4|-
CASSNWGDQGSTQHF
TGTGCCAGCAGCAACTGGGGAGATCAGGGATCGACCCAGCATTTT
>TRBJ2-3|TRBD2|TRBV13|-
CASEGPGGPKSDTQYF
TGTGCCAGCGAAGGGCCGGGGGGGCCAAAATCAGATACGCAGTATTTT
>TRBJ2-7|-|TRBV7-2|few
CASSLGPYREQYF
TGTGCCAGCAGCTTAGGCCCCTACAGGGAGCAGTACTTC
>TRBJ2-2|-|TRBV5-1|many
CASSLGPRDINTGELFF
TGCGCCAGCAGCTTGGGCCCTCGAGACATCAACACCGGGGAGCTGTTTTTT
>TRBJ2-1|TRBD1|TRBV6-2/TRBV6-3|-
CASRDRGPNEQFF
TGTGCCAGCCGGGACAGGGGGCCCAATGAGCAGTTCTTC
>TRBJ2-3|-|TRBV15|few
CATSGLGHTDTQYF
TGTGCCACCAGCGGGCTAGGACACACAGATACGCAGTATTTT
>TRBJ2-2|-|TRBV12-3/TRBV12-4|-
CASTFLWQGGNTGELFF
TGTGCCAGCACCTTTCTTTGGCAGGGGGGGAACACCGGGGAGCTGTTTTTT
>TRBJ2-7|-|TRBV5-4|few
CASSPTSGEQYF
TGTGCCAGCAGCCCTACTAGTGGCGAGCAGTACTTC
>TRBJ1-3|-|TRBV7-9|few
CASSGIPVSGNTIYF
TGTGCCAGCAGCGGCATACCCGTCTCTGGAAACACCATATATTTT
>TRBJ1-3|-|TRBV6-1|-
CASSVDSSSGNTIYF
TGTGCCAGCAGTGTCGATAGCAGCTCTGGAAACACCATATATTTT
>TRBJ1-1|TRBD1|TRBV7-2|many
CASSAPGGLNTEAFF
TGTGCCAGCAGCGCACCAGGGGGCTTGAACACTGAAGCTTTCTTT
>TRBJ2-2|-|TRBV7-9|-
CASSPERVRTHTGELFF
TGTGCCAGCAGCCCCGAGAGGGTCAGGACCCACACCGGGGAGCTGTTTTTT
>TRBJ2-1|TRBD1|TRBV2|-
CASPQGAQANEQFF
TGTGCCAGCCCCCAGGGGGCTCAAGCCAATGAGCAGTTCTTC
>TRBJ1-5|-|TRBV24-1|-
CATSDFGQQPQHF
TGTGCCACCAGTGATTTTGGTCAACAGCCCCAGCATTTT
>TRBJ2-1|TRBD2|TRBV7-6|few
CASSLRSGGPGNEQFF
TGTGCCAGCAGCTTAAGGAGCGGGGGGCCGGGTAATGAGCAGTTCTTC
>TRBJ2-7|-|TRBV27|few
CASSPAGWGYEQYF
TGTGCCAGCAGCCCAGCCGGATGGGGTTACGAGCAGTACTTC
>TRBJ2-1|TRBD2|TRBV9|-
CASSLSGSPGNEQFF
TGTGCCAGCAGCCTTAGCGGGTCTCCCGGTAATGAGCAGTTCTTC
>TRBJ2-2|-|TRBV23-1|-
CASSQPRVRELFF
TGCGCCAGCAGTCAACCCAGGGTCAGGGAGCTGTTTTTT
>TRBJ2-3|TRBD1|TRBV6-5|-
CASSSGQVNRVGTDTQYF
TGTGCCAGCAGTTCCGGACAGGTTAACAGGGTGGGCACAGATACGCAGTATTTT
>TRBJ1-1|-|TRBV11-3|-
CASSLAGFEAFF
TGTGCCAGCAGCTTAGCAGGATTTGAAGCTTTCTTT
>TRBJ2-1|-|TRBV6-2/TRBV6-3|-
CASSRDPWNEQFF
TGTGCCAGCAGCCGGGACCCATGGAATGAGCAGTTCTTC
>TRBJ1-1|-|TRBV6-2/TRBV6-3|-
CASTDEDEAFF
TGTGCCAGCACCGATGAAGATGAAGCTTTCTTT
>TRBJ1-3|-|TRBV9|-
CASSVGNGNTIYF
TGTGCCAGCAGCGTAGGTAATGGAAACACCATATATTTT
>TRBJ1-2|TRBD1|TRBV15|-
CATSGPGTGELNYGYTF
TGTGCCACCAGCGGCCCCGGGACAGGAGAACTTAACTATGGCTACACCTTC
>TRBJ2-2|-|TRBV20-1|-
CSADGGPNTGELFF
TGCAGTGCAGACGGGGGCCCGAACACCGGGGAGCTGTTTTTT
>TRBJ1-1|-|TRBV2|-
CAFPPGHLSSMNTEAFF
TGTGCCTTCCCTCCGGGACATTTATCCAGCATGAACACTGAAGCTTTCTTT
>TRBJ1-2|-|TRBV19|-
CASSSPGLGGYTF
TGTGCCAGTAGTTCCCCGGGACTGGGCGGCTACACCTTC
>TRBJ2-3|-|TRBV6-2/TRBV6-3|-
CASSFSPVGGGPTDTQYF
TGTGCCAGCAGCTTCTCCCCGGTGGGAGGAGGACCCACAGATACGCAGTATTTT
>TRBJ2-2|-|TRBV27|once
CASRRTGIKTLNTGELFF
TGTGCCAGCAGAAGAACAGGGATCAAAACTTTGAACACCGGGGAGCTGTTTTTT
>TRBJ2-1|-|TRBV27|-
CASSSPGGHEQFF
TGTGCCAGCAGTTCCCCCGGGGGACATGAGCAGTTCTTC
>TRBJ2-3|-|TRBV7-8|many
CASSLETGGTSTDTQYF
TGTGCCAGCAGCTTAGAGACGGGGGGCACAAGCACAGATACGCAGTATTTT
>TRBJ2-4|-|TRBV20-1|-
CSGSVENIQYF
TGCAGTGGTTCTGTGGAAAACATTCAGTACTTC
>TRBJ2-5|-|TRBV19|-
CASSIEGGQETQYF
TGTGCCAGTAGTATAGAGGGGGGCCAAGAGACCCAGTACTTC
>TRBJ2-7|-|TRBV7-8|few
CASKFTEGGGDEQYF
TGTGCCAGCAAATTCACTGAGGGGGGTGGGGACGAGCAGTACTTC
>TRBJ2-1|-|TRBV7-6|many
CASSPKSGPNEQFF
TGTGCCAGCAGCCCTAAAAGCGGGCCCAATGAGCAGTTCTTC
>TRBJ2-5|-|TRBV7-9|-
CASTKSWDIETQYF
TGTGCCAGCACCAAGTCGTGGGACATAGAGACCCAGTACTTC
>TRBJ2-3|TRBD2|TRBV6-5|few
CASSYERGITDTQYF
TGTGCCAGCAGTTACGAGCGGGGAATCACAGATACGCAGTATTTT